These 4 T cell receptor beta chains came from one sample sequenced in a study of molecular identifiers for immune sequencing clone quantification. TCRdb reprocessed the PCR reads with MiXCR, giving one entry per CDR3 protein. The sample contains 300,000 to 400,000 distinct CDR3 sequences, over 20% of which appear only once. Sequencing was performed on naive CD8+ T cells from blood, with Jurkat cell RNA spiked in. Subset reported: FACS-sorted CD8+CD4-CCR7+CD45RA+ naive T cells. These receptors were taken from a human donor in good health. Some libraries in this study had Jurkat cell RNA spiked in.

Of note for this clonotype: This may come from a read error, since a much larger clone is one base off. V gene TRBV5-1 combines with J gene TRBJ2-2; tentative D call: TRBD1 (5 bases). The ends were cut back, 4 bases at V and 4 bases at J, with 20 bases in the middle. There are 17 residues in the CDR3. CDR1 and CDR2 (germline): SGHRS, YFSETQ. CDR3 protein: CASSPPVRTLSTGELFF. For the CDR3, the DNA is TGCGCCAGCAGCCCCCCCGTCAGGACACTAAGCACCGGGGAGCTGTTTTTT.

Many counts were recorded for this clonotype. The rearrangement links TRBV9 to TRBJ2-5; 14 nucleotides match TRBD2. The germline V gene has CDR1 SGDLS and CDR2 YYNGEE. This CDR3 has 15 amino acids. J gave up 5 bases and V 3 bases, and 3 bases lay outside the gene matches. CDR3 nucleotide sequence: TGTGCCAGCAGCGGGGGACTAGCGGGAGCTGAGACCCAGTACTTC. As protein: CASSGGLAGAETQYF.

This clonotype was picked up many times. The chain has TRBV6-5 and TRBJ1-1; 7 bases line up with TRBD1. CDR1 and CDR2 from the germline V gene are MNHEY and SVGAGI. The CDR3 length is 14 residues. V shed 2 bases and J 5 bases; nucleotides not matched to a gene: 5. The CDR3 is CASSYEGARTEAFF. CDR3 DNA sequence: TGTGCCAGCAGTTACGAGGGGGCGCGAACTGAAGCTTTCTTT.

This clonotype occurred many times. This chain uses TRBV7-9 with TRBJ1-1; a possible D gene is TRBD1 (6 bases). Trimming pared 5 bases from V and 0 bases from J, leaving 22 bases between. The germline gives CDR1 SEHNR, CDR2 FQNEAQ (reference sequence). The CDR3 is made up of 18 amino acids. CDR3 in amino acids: CASSVGISGQYLNTEAFF. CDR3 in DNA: TGTGCCAGCAGCGTAGGTATAAGCGGACAGTATTTGAACACTGAAGCTTTCTTT.